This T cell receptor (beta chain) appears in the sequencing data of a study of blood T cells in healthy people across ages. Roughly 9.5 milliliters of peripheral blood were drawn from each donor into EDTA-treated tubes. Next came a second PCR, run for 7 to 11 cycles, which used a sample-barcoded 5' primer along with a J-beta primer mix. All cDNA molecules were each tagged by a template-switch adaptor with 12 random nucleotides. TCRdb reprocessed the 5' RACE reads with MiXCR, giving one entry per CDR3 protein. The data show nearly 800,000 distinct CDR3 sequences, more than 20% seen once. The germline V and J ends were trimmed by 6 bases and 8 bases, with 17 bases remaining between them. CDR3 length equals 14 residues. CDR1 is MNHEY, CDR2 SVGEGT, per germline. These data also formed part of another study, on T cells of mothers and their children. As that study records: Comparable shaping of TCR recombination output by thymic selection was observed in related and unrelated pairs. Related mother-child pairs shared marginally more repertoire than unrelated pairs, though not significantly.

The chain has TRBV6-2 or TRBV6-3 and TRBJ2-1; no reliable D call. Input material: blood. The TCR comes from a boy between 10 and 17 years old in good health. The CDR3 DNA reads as TGTGCCAGCAGCGAGACACCTACTTGGCATGAGCAGTTCTTC. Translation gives CASSETPTWHEQFF.